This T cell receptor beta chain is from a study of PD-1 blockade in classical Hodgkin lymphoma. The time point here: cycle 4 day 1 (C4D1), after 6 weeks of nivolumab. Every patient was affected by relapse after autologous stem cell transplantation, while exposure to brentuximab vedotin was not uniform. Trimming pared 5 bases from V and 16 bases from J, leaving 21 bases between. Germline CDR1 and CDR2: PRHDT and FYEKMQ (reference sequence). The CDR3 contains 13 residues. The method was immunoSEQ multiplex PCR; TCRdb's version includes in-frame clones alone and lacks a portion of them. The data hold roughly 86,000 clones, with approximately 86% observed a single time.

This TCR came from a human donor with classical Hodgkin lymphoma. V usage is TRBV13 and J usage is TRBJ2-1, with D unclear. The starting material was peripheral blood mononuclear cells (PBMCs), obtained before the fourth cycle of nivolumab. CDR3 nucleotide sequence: TGTGCCAGCAGCCCCGTGGCGGTTCCACCGCCCTTCTTC. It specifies CASSPVAVPPPFF.